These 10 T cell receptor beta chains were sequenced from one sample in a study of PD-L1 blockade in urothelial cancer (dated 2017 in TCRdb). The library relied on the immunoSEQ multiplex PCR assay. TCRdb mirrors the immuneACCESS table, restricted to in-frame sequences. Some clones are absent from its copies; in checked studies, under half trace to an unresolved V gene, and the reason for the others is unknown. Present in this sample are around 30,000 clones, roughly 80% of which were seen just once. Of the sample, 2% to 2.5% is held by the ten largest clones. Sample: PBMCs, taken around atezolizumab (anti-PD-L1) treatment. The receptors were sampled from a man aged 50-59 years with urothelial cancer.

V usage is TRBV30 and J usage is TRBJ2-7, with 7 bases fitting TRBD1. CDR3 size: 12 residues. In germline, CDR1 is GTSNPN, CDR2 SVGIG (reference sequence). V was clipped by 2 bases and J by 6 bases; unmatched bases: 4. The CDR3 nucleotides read TGTGCCTGGAGTTTACAGGGGTTCGAGCAGTACTTC. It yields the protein CAWSLQGFEQYF.

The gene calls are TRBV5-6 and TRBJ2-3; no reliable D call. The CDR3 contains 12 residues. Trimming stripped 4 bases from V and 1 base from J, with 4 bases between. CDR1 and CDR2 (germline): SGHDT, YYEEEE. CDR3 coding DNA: TGTGCCAGCAGCCCAGGCACAGATACGCAGTATTTT. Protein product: CASSPGTDTQYF.

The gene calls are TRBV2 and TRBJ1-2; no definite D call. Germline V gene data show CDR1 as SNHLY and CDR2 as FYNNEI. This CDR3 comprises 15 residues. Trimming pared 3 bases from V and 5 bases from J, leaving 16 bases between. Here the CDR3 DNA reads TGTGCCAGCAGTGAGTGGAGCGGGGTCTTTTATGGCTACACCTTC. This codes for CASSEWSGVFYGYTF.

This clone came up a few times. The CDR3 region has the DNA TGTGCCAGCAGCTTAGGTGGTAGCGGGAGACAAGAGACCCAGTACTTC. Amino acid sequence: CASSLGGSGRQETQYF. The chain uses TRBV11-2 and TRBJ2-5; 9 bases agree with TRBD2. CDR1 is SGHAT, CDR2 FQNNGV, per germline. This CDR3 is built from 16 residues. The J segment lost 2 bases and the V segment lost 1 base, leaving 5 bases of the junction unmatched.

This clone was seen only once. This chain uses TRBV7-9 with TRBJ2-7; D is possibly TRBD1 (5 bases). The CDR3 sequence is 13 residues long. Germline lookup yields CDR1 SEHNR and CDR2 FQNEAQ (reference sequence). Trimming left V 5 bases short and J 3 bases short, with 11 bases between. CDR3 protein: CASSTSTVYEQYF. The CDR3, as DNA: TGTGCCAGCAGCACCTCGACAGTCTACGAGCAGTACTTC.

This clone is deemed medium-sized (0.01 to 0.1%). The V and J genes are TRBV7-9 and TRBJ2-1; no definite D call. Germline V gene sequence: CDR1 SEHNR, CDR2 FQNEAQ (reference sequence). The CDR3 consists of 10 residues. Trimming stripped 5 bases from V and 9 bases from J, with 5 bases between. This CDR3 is CASSKREQFF. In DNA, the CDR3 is TGTGCCAGCAGCAAGCGTGAGCAGTTCTTC.

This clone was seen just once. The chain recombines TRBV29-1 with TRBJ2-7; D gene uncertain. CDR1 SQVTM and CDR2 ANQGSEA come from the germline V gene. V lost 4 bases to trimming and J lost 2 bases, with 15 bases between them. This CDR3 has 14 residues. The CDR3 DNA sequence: TGCAGCGTTGGGAGATCCTTCTCAACCTACGAGCAGTACTTC. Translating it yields CSVGRSFSTYEQYF.

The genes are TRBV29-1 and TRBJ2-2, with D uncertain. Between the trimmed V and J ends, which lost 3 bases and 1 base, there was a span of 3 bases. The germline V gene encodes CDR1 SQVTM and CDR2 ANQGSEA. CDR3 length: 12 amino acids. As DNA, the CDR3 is TGCAGCGTTGACAGGAACACCGGGGAGCTGTTTTTT. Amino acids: CSVDRNTGELFF.

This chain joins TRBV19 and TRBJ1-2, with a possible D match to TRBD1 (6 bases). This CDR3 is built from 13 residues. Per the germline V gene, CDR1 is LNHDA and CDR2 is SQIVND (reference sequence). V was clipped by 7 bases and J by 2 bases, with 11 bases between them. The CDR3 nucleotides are TGTGCCAGTAACGGACAGATCAACTATGGCTACACCTTC. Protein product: CASNGQINYGYTF.

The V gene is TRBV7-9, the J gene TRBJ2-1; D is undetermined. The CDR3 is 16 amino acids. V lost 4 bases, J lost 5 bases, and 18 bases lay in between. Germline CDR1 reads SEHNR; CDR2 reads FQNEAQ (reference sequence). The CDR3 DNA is TGTGCCAGCAGCTCCCACGTTTCTCTTTACAACAATGAGCAGTTCTTC. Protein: CASSSHVSLYNNEQFF.